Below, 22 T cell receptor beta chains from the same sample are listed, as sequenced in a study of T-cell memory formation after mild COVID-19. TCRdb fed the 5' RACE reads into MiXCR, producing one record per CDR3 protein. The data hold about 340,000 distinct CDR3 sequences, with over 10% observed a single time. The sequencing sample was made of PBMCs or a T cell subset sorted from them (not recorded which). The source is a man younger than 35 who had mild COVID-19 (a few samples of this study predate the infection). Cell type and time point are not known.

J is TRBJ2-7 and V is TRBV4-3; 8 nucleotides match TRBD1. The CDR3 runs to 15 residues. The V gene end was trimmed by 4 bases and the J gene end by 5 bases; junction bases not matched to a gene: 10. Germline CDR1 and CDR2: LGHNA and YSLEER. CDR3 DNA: TGCGCCAGCAGCCGTAAGGGGACAGGTAAAGACGAGCAGTACTTC. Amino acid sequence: CASSRKGTGKDEQYF.

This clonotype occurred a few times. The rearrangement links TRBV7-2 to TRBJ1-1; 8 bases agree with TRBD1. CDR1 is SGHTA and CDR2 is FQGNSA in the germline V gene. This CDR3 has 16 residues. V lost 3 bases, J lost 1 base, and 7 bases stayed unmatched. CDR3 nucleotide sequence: TGTGCCAGCAGCTTTGTTGCAGGGGGCCCGAACACTGAAGCTTTCTTT. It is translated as CASSFVAGGPNTEAFF.

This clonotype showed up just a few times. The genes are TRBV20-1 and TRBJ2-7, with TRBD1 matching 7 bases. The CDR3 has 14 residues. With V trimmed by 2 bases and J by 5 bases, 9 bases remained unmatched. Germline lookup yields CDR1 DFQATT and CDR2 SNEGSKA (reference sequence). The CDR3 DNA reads TGCAGTGCTAGATTAAGATCAGGGGGTGACGAGCAGTACTTC. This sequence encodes CSARLRSGGDEQYF.

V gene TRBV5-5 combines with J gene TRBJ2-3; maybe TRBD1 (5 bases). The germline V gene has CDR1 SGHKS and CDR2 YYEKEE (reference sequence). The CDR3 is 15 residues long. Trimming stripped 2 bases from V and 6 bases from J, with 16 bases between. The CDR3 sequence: CASSFFQGPRDTQYF. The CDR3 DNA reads TGTGCCAGCAGCTTTTTCCAGGGCCCGCGGGATACGCAGTATTTT. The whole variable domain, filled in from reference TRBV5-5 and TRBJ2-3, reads DAGVTQSPTHLIKTRGQQVTLRCSPISGHKSVSWYQQVLGQGPQFIFQYYEKEERGRGNFPDRFSARQFPNYSSELNVNALLLGDSALYLCASSFFQGPRDTQYFGPGTRLTVL.

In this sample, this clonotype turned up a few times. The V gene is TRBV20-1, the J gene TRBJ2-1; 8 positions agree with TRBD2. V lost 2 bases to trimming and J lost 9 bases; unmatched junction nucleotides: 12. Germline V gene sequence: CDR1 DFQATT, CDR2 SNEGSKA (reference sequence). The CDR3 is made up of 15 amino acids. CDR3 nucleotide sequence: TGCAGTGCTAGATCGGGACTAGTCACATCCAGTGAGCAGTTCTTC. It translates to CSARSGLVTSSEQFF.

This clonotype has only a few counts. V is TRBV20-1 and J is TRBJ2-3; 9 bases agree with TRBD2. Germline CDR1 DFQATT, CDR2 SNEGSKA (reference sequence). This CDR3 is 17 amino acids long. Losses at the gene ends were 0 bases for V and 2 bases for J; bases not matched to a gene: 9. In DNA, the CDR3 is TGCAGTGCTAGAGATTCTCGGACTAGCGCCACCACAGATACGCAGTATTTT. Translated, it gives CSARDSRTSATTDTQYF.

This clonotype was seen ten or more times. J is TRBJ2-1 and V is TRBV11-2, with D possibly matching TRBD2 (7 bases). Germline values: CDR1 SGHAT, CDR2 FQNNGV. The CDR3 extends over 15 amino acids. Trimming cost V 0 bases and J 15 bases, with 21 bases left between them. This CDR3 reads CASSLDLGGGSSPFF. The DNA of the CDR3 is TGTGCCAGCAGCTTAGATCTAGGGGGAGGGAGTAGTCCGTTCTTC.

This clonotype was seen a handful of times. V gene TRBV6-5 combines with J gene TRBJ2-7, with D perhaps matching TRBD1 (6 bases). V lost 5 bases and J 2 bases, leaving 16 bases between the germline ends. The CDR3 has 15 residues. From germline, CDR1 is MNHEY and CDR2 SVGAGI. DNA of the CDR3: TGTGCCAGCAGTGACCTGACAGGACAGCCCTACGAGCAGTACTTC. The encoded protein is CASSDLTGQPYEQYF.

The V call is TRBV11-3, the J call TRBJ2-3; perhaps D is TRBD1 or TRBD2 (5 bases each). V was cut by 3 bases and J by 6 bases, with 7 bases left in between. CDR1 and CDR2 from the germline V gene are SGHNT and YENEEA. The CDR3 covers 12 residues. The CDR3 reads CASSFWGDTQYF. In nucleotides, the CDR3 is TGTGCCAGCAGCTTTTGGGGGGATACGCAGTATTTT.

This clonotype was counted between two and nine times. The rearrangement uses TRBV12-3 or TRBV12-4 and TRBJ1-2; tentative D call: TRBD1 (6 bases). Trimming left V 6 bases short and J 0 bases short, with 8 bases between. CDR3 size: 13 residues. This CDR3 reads CASRRQANYGYTF. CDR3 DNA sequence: TGTGCCAGCAGGCGACAGGCTAACTATGGCTACACCTTC.

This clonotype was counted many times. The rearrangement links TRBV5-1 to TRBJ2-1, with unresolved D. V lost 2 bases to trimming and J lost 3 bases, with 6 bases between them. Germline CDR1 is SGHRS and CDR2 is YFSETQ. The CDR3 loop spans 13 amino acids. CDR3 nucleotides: TGCGCCAGCAGCTTCCGTCTCTACAATGAGCAGTTCTTC. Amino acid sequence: CASSFRLYNEQFF. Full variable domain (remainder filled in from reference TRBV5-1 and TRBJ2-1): KAGVTQTPRYLIKTRGQQVTLSCSPISGHRSVSWYQQTPGQGLQFLFEYFSETQRNKGNFPGRFSGRQFSNSRSEMNVSTLELGDSALYLCASSFRLYNEQFFGPGTRLTVL.

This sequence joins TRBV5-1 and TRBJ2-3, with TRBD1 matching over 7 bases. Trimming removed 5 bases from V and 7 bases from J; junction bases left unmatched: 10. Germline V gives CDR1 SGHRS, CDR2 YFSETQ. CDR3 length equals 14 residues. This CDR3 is CASRGQEIGYTQYF. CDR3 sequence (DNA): TGCGCCAGCAGAGGACAGGAGATTGGGTATACGCAGTATTTT. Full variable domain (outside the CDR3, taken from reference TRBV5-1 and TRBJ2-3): KAGVTQTPRYLIKTRGQQVTLSCSPISGHRSVSWYQQTPGQGLQFLFEYFSETQRNKGNFPGRFSGRQFSNSRSEMNVSTLELGDSALYLCASRGQEIGYTQYFGPGTRLTVL.

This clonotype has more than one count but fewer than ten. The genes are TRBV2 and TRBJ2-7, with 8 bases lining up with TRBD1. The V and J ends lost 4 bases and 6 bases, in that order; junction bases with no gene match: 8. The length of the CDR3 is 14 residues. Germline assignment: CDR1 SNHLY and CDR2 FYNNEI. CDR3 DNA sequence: TGTGCCAGCAGTGCGCAGGGGGCTTCTTCCGAGCAGTACGTC. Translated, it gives CASSAQGASSEQYV.

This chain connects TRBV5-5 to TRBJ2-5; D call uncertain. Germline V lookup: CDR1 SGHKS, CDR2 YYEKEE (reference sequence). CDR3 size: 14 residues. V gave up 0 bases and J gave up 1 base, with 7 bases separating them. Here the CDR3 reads CASSLGVAQETQYF. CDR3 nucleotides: TGTGCCAGCAGCTTGGGGGTAGCCCAAGAGACCCAGTACTTC. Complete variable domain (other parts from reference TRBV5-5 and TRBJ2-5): DAGVTQSPTHLIKTRGQQVTLRCSPISGHKSVSWYQQVLGQGPQFIFQYYEKEERGRGNFPDRFSARQFPNYSSELNVNALLLGDSALYLCASSLGVAQETQYFGPGTRLLVL.

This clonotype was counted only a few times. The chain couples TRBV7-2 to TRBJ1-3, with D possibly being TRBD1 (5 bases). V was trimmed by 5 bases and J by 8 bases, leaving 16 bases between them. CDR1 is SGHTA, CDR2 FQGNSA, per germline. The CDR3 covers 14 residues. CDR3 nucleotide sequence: TGTGCCAGCAGCCAATCTTCAGGGATAGACACCATATATTTT. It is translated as CASSQSSGIDTIYF.

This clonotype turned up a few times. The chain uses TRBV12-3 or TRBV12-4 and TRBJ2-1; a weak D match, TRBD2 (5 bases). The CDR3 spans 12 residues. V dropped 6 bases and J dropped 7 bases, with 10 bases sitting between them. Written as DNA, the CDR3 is TGTGCCAGCAGCCTAGCTTGGAATGAGCAGTTCTTC. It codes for CASSLAWNEQFF.

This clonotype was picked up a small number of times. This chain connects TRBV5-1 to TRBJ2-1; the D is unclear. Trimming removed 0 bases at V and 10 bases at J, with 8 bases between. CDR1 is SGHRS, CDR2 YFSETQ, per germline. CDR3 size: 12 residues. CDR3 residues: CASSLESYEQFF. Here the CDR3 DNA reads TGCGCCAGCAGCTTGGAATCGTACGAGCAGTTCTTC.

CDR3 loop: CASSYADRVGEQYF. CDR3 DNA: TGTGCCAGCAGCTATGCCGACAGGGTGGGTGAGCAGTACTTC. V is TRBV7-9 and J is TRBJ2-7; TRBD1 matches at 7 bases. The CDR3 is 14 amino acids. V lost 4 bases and J lost 7; bases outside the gene matches: 10. Germline V CDR1 and CDR2: SEHNR, FQNEAQ (reference sequence).

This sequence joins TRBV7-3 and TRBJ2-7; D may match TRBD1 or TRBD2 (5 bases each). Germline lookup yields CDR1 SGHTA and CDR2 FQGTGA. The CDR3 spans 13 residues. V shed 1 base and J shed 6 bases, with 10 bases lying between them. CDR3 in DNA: TGTGCCAGCAGCTTAAGGTTCGGGGCCGAGCAGTACTTC. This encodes CASSLRFGAEQYF.

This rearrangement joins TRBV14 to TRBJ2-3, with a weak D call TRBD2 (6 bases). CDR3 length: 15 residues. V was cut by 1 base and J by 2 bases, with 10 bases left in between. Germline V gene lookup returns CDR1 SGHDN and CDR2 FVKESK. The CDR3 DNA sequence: TGTGCCAGCAGCCAAGGCGGGGTAAACACAGATACGCAGTATTTT. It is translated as CASSQGGVNTDTQYF.

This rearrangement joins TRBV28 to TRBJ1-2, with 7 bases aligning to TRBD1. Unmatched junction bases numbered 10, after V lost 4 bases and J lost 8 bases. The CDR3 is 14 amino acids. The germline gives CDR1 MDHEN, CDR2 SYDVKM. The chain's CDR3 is CASSSQGGGNGYTF. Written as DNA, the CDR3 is TGTGCCAGCAGTTCCCAGGGGGGGGGCAACGGCTACACCTTC.

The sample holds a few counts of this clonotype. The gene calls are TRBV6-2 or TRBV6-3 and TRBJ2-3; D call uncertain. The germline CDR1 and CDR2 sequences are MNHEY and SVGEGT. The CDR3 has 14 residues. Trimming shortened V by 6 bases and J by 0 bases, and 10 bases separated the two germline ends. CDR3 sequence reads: CASRSLPSTDTQYF. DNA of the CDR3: TGTGCCAGCAGGTCCCTGCCGAGCACAGATACGCAGTATTTT.